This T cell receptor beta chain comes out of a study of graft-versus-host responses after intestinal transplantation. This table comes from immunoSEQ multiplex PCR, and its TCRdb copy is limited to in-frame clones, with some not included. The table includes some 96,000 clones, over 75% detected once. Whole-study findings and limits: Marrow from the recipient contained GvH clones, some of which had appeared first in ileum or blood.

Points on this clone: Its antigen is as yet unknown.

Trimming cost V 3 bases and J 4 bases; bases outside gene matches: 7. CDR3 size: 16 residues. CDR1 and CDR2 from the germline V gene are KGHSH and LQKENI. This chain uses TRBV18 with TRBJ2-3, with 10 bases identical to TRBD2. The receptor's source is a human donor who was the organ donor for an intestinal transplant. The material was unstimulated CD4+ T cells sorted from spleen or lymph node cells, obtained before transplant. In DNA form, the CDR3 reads TGTGCCAGCTCACCTCGTTCAGCGGGGGGGCCAGATACGCAGTATTTT. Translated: CASSPRSAGGPDTQYF.